The 3 T cell receptor beta chains in this list originate from one sample, sequenced in a study of cytomegalovirus exposure and HLA in healthy donors. In the PCR, 60 Vbeta and 13 Jbeta primers were used. The repertoire was sequenced with immunoSEQ multiplex PCR; TCRdb's copy has only in-frame clones and lacks some. This repertoire shows 130,000 or so clones, approximately 78% found once; its top ten account for approximately 3.2%. What was sequenced was PBMCs. Receptor source: a man younger than 30 in good health and CMV-seropositive.

V gene TRBV4-2 combines with J gene TRBJ2-2; 10 bases line up with TRBD2. Germline values: CDR1 LGHNA, CDR2 YNFKEQ. Losses at the gene ends were 0 bases for V and 4 bases for J; bases not matched to a gene: 2. This CDR3 has 16 residues. CDR3 region: CASSQDVAGGTGELFF. CDR3 DNA sequence: TGTGCCAGCAGCCAAGATGTAGCGGGAGGCACCGGGGAGCTGTTTTTT.

The V call is TRBV29-1, the J call TRBJ1-1, with a tentative D call TRBD1 (6 bases). The germline V gene has CDR1 SQVTM and CDR2 ANQGSEA. The CDR3 spans 15 residues. Trimming cost V 3 bases and J 4 bases, with 18 bases left between them. CDR3 nucleotide sequence: TGCAGCGTTGACTCCCCCCCAGGGGCTGGCACTGAAGCTTTCTTT. This gives the protein CSVDSPPGAGTEAFF.

The rearrangement uses TRBV10-3 and TRBJ2-2; a possible D gene is TRBD2 (5 bases). The CDR3 consists of 13 residues. The V end was cut by 10 bases, the J end by 6 bases, with 15 bases between. CDR1 and CDR2 (germline): ENHRY, SYGVKD. CDR3 in DNA: TGTGCCACAAGGCTAGCACCATCCGGGGAGCTGTTTTTT. This sequence encodes CATRLAPSGELFF.